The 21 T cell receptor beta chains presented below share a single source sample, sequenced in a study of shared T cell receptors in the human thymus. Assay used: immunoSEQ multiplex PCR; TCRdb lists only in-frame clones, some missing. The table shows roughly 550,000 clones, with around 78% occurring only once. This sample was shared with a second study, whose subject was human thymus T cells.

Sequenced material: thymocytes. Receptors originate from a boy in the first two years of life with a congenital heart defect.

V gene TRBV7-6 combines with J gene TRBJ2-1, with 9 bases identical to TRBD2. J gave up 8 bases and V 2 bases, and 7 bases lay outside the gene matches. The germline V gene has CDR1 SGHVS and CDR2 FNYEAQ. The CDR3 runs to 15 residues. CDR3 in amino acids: CASSLPGTSSDEQFF. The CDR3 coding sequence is TGTGCCAGCAGCTTACCCGGGACTAGCTCCGATGAGCAGTTCTTC.

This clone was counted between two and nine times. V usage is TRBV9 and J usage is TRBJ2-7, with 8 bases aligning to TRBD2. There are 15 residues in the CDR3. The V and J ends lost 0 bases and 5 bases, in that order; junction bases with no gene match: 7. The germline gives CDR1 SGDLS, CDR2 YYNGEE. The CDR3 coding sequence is TGTGCCAGCAGCGTAGGTTTAGCGGGATGGAACGAGCAGTACTTC. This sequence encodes CASSVGLAGWNEQYF.

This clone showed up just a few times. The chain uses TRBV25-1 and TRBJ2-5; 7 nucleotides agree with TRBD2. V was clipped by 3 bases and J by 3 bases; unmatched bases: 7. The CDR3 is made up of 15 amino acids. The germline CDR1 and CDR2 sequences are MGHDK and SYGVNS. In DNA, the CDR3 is TGTGCCAGCAGTGAGGCTAGCGGACGGAAAGAGACCCAGTACTTC. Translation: CASSEASGRKETQYF.

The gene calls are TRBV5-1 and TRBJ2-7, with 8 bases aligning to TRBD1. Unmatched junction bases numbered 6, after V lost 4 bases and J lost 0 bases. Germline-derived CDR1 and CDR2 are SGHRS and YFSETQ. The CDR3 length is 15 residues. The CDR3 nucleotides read TGCGCCAGCAGCCCGGACAGGGCCCTCTCCTACGAGCAGTACTTC. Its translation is CASSPDRALSYEQYF.

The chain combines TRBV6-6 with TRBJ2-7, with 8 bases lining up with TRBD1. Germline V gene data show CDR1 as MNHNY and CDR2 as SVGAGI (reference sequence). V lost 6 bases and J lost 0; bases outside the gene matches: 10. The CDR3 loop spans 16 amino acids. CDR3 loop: CASSQDWTGSSYEQYF. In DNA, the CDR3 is TGTGCCAGCAGCCAAGACTGGACAGGGAGCTCCTACGAGCAGTACTTC.

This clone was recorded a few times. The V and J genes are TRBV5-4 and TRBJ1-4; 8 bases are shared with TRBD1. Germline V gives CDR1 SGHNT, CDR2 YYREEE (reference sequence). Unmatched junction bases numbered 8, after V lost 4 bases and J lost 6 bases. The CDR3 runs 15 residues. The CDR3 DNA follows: TGTGCCAGCAGCCTCGGGCAGGGGGCCGATGAAAAACTGTTTTTT. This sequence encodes CASSLGQGADEKLFF.

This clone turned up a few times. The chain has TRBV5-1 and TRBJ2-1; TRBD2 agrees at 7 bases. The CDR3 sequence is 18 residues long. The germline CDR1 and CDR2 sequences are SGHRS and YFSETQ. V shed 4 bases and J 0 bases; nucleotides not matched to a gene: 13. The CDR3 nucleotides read TGCGCCAGCAGCGGTGGGGGGAGGGCCAAAAGCTCCTACAATGAGCAGTTCTTC. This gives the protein CASSGGGRAKSSYNEQFF.

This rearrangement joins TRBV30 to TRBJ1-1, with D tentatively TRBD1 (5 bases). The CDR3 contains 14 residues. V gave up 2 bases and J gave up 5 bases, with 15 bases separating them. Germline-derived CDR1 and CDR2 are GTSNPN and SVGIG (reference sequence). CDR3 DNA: TGTGCCTGGAGTTCTCGGGCAGGGAGGACTGAAGCTTTCTTT. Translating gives CAWSSRAGRTEAFF. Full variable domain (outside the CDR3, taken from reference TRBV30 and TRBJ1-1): SQTIHQWPATLVQPVGSPLSLECTVEGTSNPNLYWYRQAAGRGLQLLFYSVGIGQISSEVPQNLSASRPQDRQFILSSKKLLLSDSGFYLCAWSSRAGRTEAFFGQGTRLTVV.

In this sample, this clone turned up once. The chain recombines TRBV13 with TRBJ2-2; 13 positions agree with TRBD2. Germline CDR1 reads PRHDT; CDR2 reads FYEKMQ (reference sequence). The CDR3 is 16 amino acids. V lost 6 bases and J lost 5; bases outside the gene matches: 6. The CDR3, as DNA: TGTGCCAGCAGGCCGACTAGCGGGAGGAGGACCGGGGAGCTGTTTTTT. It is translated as CASRPTSGRRTGELFF.

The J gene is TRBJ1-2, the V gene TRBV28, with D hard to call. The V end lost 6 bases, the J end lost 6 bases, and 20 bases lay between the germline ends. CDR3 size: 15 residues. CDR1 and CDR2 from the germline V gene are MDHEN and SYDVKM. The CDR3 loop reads CASSLEEEPPDGYTF. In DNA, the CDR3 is TGTGCCAGCAGCCTAGAGGAGGAACCCCCGGATGGCTACACCTTC.

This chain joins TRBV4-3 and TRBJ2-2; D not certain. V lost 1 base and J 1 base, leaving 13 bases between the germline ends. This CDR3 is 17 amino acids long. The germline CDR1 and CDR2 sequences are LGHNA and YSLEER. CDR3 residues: CASSQVFSAVNTGELFF. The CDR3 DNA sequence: TGCGCCAGCAGCCAAGTCTTCTCGGCGGTGAACACCGGGGAGCTGTTTTTT.

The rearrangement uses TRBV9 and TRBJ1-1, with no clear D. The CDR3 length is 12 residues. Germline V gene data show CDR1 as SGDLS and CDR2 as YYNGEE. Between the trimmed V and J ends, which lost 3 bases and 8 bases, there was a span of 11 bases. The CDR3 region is CASSALAGEAFF. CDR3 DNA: TGTGCCAGCAGCGCCCTCGCAGGAGAAGCTTTCTTT.

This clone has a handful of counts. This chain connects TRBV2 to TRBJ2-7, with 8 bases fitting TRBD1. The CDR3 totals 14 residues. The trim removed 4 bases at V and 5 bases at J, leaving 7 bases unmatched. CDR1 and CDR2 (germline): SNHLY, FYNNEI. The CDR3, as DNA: TGTGCCAGCAGTGTTACAGACAGGGGACACGAGCAGTACTTC. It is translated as CASSVTDRGHEQYF.

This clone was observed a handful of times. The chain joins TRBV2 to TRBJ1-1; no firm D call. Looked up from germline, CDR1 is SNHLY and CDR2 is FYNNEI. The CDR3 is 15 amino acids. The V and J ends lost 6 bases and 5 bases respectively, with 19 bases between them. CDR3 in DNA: TGTGCCAGCAGGGTTAGGCACGACACTGGGACTGAAGCTTTCTTT. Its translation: CASRVRHDTGTEAFF.

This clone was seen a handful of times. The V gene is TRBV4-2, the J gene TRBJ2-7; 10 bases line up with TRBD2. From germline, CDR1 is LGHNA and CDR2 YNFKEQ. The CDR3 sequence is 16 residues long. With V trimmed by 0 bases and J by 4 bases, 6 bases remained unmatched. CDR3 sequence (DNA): TGTGCCAGCAGCCAAGACCGGCTAGCGGGAGAATACGAGCAGTACTTC. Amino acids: CASSQDRLAGEYEQYF.

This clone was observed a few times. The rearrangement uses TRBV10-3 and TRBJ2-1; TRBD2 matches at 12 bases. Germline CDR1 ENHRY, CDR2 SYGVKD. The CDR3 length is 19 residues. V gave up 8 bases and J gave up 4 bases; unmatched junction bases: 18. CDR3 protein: CAIRVTGTSGFSSYNEQFF. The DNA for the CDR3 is TGTGCCATCCGAGTGACCGGGACTAGCGGGTTTTCTTCGTACAATGAGCAGTTCTTC.

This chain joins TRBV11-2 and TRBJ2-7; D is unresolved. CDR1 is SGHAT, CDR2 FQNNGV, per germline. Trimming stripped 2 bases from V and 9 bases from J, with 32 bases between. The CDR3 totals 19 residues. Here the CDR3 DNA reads TGTGCCAGCAGCTTATTCTCCCTCCCCCAGAGCGCTCACCTACGAGGGCAGTACTTC. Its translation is CASSLFSLPQSAHLRGQYF.

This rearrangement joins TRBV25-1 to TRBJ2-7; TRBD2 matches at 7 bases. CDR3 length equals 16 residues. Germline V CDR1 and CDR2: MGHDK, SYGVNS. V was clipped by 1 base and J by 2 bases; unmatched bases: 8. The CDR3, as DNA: TGTGCCAGCAGTGAATTTTCGGGGGAGGGTGCCTACGAGCAGTACTTC. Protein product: CASSEFSGEGAYEQYF.

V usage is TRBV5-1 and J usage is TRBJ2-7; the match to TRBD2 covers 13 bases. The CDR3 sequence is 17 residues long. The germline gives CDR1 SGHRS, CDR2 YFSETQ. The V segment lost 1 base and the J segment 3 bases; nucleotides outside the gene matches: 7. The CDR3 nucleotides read TGCGCCAGCAGCTTGACGGGACTAGCGGGACAACTCTACGAGCAGTACTTC. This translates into CASSLTGLAGQLYEQYF.

The CDR3 loop is CASSGAPGGANQETQYF. For the CDR3, the DNA is TGTGCCAGCAGTGGGGCCCCGGGGGGGGCGAACCAAGAGACCCAGTACTTC. The V and J genes are TRBV2 and TRBJ2-5, with 8 nucleotides matching TRBD2. V trimming: 4 bases; J trimming: 0 bases; junction bases outside the gene matches: 10. The CDR3 length is 17 residues. Germline assignment: CDR1 SNHLY and CDR2 FYNNEI.

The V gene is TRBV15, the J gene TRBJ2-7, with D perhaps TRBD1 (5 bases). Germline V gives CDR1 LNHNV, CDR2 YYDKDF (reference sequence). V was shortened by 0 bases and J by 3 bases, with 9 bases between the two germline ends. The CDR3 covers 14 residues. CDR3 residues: CATSRDFDSYEQYF. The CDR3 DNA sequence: TGTGCCACCAGCAGAGATTTTGACAGCTACGAGCAGTACTTC.